This T cell receptor (beta chain) was sequenced for a study of blood T cell repertoires in COVID-19 (dated by TCRdb to about 2020). In the study overall: Collaborator samples came from the United States, Italy and Spain and covered acute and convalescent phases of COVID-19. The material from the prospective study consisted of cDNA or gDNA derived from T cells, B-cell-depleted T cells, or PBMCs. Subjects who had been exposed to COVID-19, were actively infected with it, or had recovered from it provided the deeply sampled blood TCRbeta repertoires that made up the dataset. The repertoires were made available in a free public database intended to serve as a resource for research on the immune response to SARS-CoV-2. Samples were obtained from the ongoing ImmuneRACE study (first 160 participants) and from some 1,200 subjects provided by 6 global collaborators. The sample metadata nearly always contained a de-identified subject ID, COVID-19 status, age in years and sex. HLA class I and class II types, where available, came from metadata supplied by the sample provider rather than from assay-based typing. Overall study outcomes, separate from this receptor: The amount of clinical and demographic metadata varied by source and participant and was provided uncurated.

TCRbeta CDR3 regions were amplified from genomic DNA using the immunoSEQ Assay, a bias-controlled multiplex PCR. In the source study's methods: The number of nucleated cells in each sample was estimated from the amplification of reference gene primers within the assay. To quantify the absolute abundance of each unique TCRbeta CDR3 rearrangement, sequence reads were collapsed and filtered. For each sample, productive Simpson clonality was calculated as the square root of Simpson's diversity index over productive rearrangements. In TCRdb, the immuneACCESS table is reduced to in-frame sequences with V and J assigned. These tables do not hold every clone; where another copy was compared, an unresolved V gene accounts for under half, and the others remain unexplained. The V and J calls and clone size are taken from that table; D and trimming were inferred from the DNA. The sample table shows 100,000 to 150,000 clones, and 80% are seen once. The ten largest clones add up to 16% of the sample.

With respect to this clone: Its antigen is currently not known. Within one base of it there is no much larger clone, and no base qualities were kept.

The CDR3 sequence holds 16 residues, the cysteine and phenylalanine included. The kept DNA is CDR3 alone, 48 bases in frame from the first base. Per the germline V gene, SGHTA is the CDR1 and FQGNSA is the CDR2. A distance of 17 bases separates the germline ends of V and J, which lose 5 bases and 3 bases respectively. Each collaborating institution followed its own protocols to collect whole blood in K2EDTA tubes. For TCRbeta analysis, collaborators shipped samples as frozen whole blood, isolated PBMCs, or DNA extracted from either of those sample types. Sequencing was performed on peripheral blood. Recombination joined TRBV7-2 with TRBJ2-1; the D gene is not confidently resolved. The clonotype originates from a man in his fifties or sixties with active or convalescent COVID-19. The CDR3 protein: CASSTRPGADYNEQFF. The DNA reads as follows: TGTGCCAGCAGCACCCGCCCGGGTGCGGACTACAATGAGCAGTTCTTC. With all but the CDR3 taken from the reference TRBV7-2 and TRBJ2-1 genes, the full variable domain is: GAGVSQSPSNKVTEKGKDVELRCDPISGHTALYWYRQSLGQGLEFLIYFQGNSAPDKSGLPSDRFSAERTGGSVSTLTIQRTQQEDSAVYLCASSTRPGADYNEQFFGPGTRLTVL.